These T cell receptor beta chains were read from a single sample in a study of OX40 agonist ivuxolimab in advanced cancers. Assay used: immunoSEQ multiplex PCR; TCRdb lists only in-frame clones, some missing. Counted here are 50,000 to 70,000 clones, approximately 88% occurring once; the ten biggest clones make up over 8.5%. Sample: CD4+ or CD8+ T cells sorted from blood, taken in a trial of the OX40 agonist ivuxolimab. These receptors originate from an adult with an advanced solid tumor such as melanoma, head and neck, liver or kidney cancer. Both conserved end residues are part of each CDR3. The D gene is left open where the match is weak. Part of the rows lack a size; the others show once, few, many or a class for expanded clones.

D gene	clone size	V gene	J gene	CDR3 protein	CDR3 DNA
-	-	TRBV27	TRBJ2-7	CATRSAASYEQYF	TGTGCCACCCGTTCAGCGGCGTCCTACGAGCAGTACTTC
-	-	TRBV27	TRBJ2-1	CASSPEGGGYNEQFF	TGTGCCAGCAGTCCCGAGGGGGGGGGTTACAATGAGCAGTTCTTC
TRBD1	-	TRBV5-4	TRBJ1-2	CASSPAGGLYGYTF	TGTGCCAGCAGCCCCGCAGGGGGCCTCTATGGCTACACCTTC
-	-	TRBV6-5	TRBJ1-2	CASSPSGGAAYGYTF	TGTGCCAGCAGCCCCTCGGGGGGCGCCGCCTATGGCTACACCTTC
-	-	TRBV27	TRBJ2-3	CASSSALRADTQYF	TGTGCCAGCAGTTCGGCCCTCCGGGCAGATACGCAGTATTTT
-	-	TRBV19	TRBJ1-5	CASSMSWDNQPQHF	TGTGCCAGTAGTATGTCCTGGGACAATCAGCCCCAGCATTTT
TRBD1	-	TRBV9	TRBJ2-2	CASSVPSGQGYTGELFF	TGTGCCAGCAGCGTGCCGTCGGGACAGGGTTACACCGGGGAGCTGTTTTTT
-	-	TRBV11-3	TRBJ2-7	CASSPDGSSYEQYF	TGTGCCAGCAGCCCCGACGGGAGCTCCTACGAGCAGTACTTC
-	-	TRBV27	TRBJ2-7	CASSLIGGADEQYF	TGTGCCAGCAGTTTAATTGGGGGTGCGGACGAGCAGTACTTC
-	-	TRBV9	TRBJ2-1	CASSVANNEQFF	TGTGCCAGCAGCGTAGCTAACAATGAGCAGTTCTTC
TRBD1	once	TRBV7-9	TRBJ1-1	CASSSGQDGGAFF	TGTGCCAGCAGCTCAGGACAGGACGGCGGGGCTTTCTTT
-	-	TRBV11-2	TRBJ2-5	CASSQGELPDQETQYF	TGTGCCAGCAGCCAAGGAGAACTCCCGGATCAAGAGACCCAGTACTTC
-	-	TRBV29-1	TRBJ2-7	CSGLDSYEQYF	TGCAGCGGACTAGACTCCTACGAGCAGTACTTC
-	once	TRBV2	TRBJ2-6	CASSQDHSGANVLTF	TGTGCCAGCAGTCAGGACCACTCTGGGGCCAACGTCCTGACTTTC
TRBD2	once	TRBV5-1	TRBJ2-5	CASRLGRDYLETQYF	TGCGCCAGCAGGCTAGGCCGGGACTACCTAGAGACCCAGTACTTC
-	-	TRBV2	TRBJ1-2	CASSEAGGPGGYGYTF	TGTGCCAGCAGTGAAGCGGGGGGACCGGGGGGCTATGGCTACACCTTC
-	-	TRBV4-1	TRBJ1-2	CASSRADRTEAYGYTF	TGCGCCAGCAGTCGCGCCGACAGGACAGAGGCCTATGGCTACACCTTC
TRBD1	-	TRBV28	TRBJ1-4	CASSPWTGSGEKLFF	TGTGCCAGCAGTCCCTGGACAGGGTCTGGAGAAAAACTGTTTTTT
-	-	TRBV19	TRBJ2-1	CASSSSFHEQFF	TGTGCCAGTAGCTCCTCTTTTCATGAGCAGTTCTTC
-	-	TRBV21-1	TRBJ2-6	CASSKAAPGRRSGANVLTF	TGTGCCAGCAGCAAAGCAGCACCGGGGAGACGGTCTGGGGCCAACGTCCTGACTTTC
TRBD1	few	TRBV5-1	TRBJ2-5	CASSYFTGAGETQYF	TGCGCCAGCAGCTACTTTACAGGGGCGGGAGAGACCCAGTACTTC
-	-	TRBV7-9	TRBJ2-7	CASRDRSNYEQYF	TGTGCCAGCAGAGACAGGTCTAATTACGAGCAGTACTTC
-	few	TRBV28	TRBJ2-2	CASSSGVGELFF	TGTGCCAGCTCCTCAGGGGTCGGGGAGCTGTTTTTT
-	-	TRBV7-3	TRBJ2-2	CASSLTWGGELFF	TGTGCCAGCAGCTTAACGTGGGGTGGGGAGCTGTTTTTT
-	-	TRBV20-1	TRBJ1-2	CSAMDYGYTF	TGCAGTGCTATGGACTATGGCTACACCTTC
-	-	TRBV7-9	TRBJ2-7	CASSLVVSGYFHEQYF	TGTGCCAGCAGCTTAGTTGTTAGCGGCTACTTCCACGAGCAGTACTTC
-	-	TRBV18	TRBJ2-5	CASSPPHGEETQYF	TGTGCCAGCTCACCACCTCATGGGGAAGAGACCCAGTACTTC
-	few	TRBV7-9	TRBJ2-1	CASSLGGSGEQFF	TGTGCCAGCAGCTTAGGGGGAAGCGGTGAGCAGTTCTTC
-	once	TRBV28	TRBJ2-1	CASTPGTEQFF	TGTGCCAGCACTCCAGGGACTGAGCAGTTCTTC
-	-	TRBV7-9	TRBJ2-5	CASSLPLQETQYF	TGTGCCAGCAGCTTACCGCTCCAAGAGACCCAGTACTTC
-	-	TRBV5-4	TRBJ2-3	CASSLVPATDTQYF	TGTGCCAGCAGCTTGGTACCAGCCACAGATACGCAGTATTTT
-	-	TRBV5-4	TRBJ2-7	CASSFQGYEQYF	TGTGCCAGCAGCTTTCAGGGCTACGAGCAGTACTTC
-	-	TRBV7-2	TRBJ1-5	CASSLNLTPQPQHF	TGTGCCAGCAGCTTAAACCTTACTCCCCAGCCCCAGCATTTT
TRBD2	-	TRBV28	TRBJ2-5	CASSARLAGGEETQYF	TGTGCCAGCAGTGCTCGACTAGCGGGAGGGGAAGAGACCCAGTACTTC
-	-	TRBV28	TRBJ2-1	CASSLPPGESLGNEQFF	TGTGCCAGCAGTTTACCGCCCGGGGAGTCACTGGGAAATGAGCAGTTCTTC
-	-	TRBV28	TRBJ2-1	CASSLGADPYNEQFF	TGTGCCAGCAGTTTAGGGGCAGATCCCTACAATGAGCAGTTCTTC
-	-	TRBV27	TRBJ1-2	CASSPTTGNYGYTF	TGTGCCAGCAGTCCCACCACAGGGAACTATGGCTACACCTTC
-	-	TRBV18	TRBJ1-4	CASSPRTVATNEKLFF	TGTGCCAGCTCACCACGAACAGTTGCAACTAATGAAAAACTGTTTTTT
-	-	TRBV5-1	TRBJ1-6	CASSLQGSYNSPLHF	TGCGCCAGCAGCCTACAGGGCTCCTATAATTCACCCCTCCACTTT
TRBD2	-	TRBV6-5	TRBJ2-1	CASSYYASGRDNEQFF	TGTGCCAGCAGTTATTATGCCAGCGGGAGGGACAATGAGCAGTTCTTC
TRBD1	medium-sized	TRBV27	TRBJ1-4	CASSRHRDRTEKLFF	TGTGCCAGCAGCCGCCACCGGGACAGGACTGAAAAACTGTTTTTT
-	once	TRBV5-1	TRBJ1-6	CASSLLRDYNSPLHF	TGCGCCAGCAGCTTGCTCAGGGACTATAATTCACCCCTCCACTTT
-	few	TRBV5-5	TRBJ1-2	CASSLTGNGYTF	TGTGCCAGCAGCTTGACGGGTAATGGCTACACCTTC
-	-	TRBV25-1	TRBJ2-1	CASSVIPWNEQFF	TGTGCCAGCAGTGTAATCCCCTGGAATGAGCAGTTCTTC
-	-	TRBV5-6	TRBJ2-3	CASSLGGMDTQYF	TGTGCCAGCAGCTTGGGGGGGATGGATACGCAGTATTTT